Following are 21 T cell receptor beta chains from one sample sequenced in a study of blood T cell repertoires in COVID-19. Sequencing used immunoSEQ multiplex PCR; TCRdb keeps in-frame clones, though not all of them. The sample carries 110,000 to 150,000 clones, over 75% recorded once. Sequenced: peripheral blood. Receptors originate from a human donor in a cohort sampled during active COVID-19.

The genes are TRBV6-2 or TRBV6-3 and TRBJ1-5; 10 positions agree with TRBD1. Trimming at V came to 6 bases and at J to 6 bases, leaving 5 bases not matched to a gene. CDR1 is MNHEY, CDR2 SVGEGT, per germline. The CDR3 runs to 14 residues. CDR3 in DNA: TGTGCCAGCAGCCAGACAGGGGGCAGTCAGCCCCAGCATTTT. Amino acids: CASSQTGGSQPQHF.

The chain carries TRBV19 and TRBJ1-4; a possible D gene is TRBD1 (6 bases). The CDR3 has 15 residues. Germline CDR1 is LNHDA and CDR2 is SQIVND (reference sequence). V dropped 5 bases and J dropped 3 bases, with 13 bases sitting between them. Here the CDR3 reads CASSVLQGPNEKLFF. In DNA, the CDR3 is TGTGCCAGTAGTGTTCTACAGGGACCTAATGAAAAACTGTTTTTT. The variable domain in full, with the rest retrieved from reference TRBV19 and TRBJ1-4, is DGGITQSPKYLFRKEGQNVTLSCEQNLNHDAMYWYRQDPGQGLRLIYYSQIVNDFQKGDIAEGYSVSREKKESFPLTVTSAQKNPTAFYLCASSVLQGPNEKLFFGSGTQLSVL.

This sequence joins TRBV19 and TRBJ1-1, with D possibly matching TRBD1 (6 bases). The V end was cut by 3 bases, the J end by 11 bases, with 13 bases between. This CDR3 is 12 amino acids long. Germline values: CDR1 LNHDA, CDR2 SQIVND (reference sequence). The CDR3 nucleotides read TGTGCCAGTAGTATCCCACACAGGGAGGCTTTCTTT. Encoded protein: CASSIPHREAFF.

This chain connects TRBV5-1 to TRBJ2-7; 11 nucleotides agree with TRBD1. The germline V gene has CDR1 SGHRS and CDR2 YFSETQ. The CDR3 is made up of 14 amino acids. V gave up 4 bases and J gave up 5 bases; unmatched junction bases: 5. The CDR3 DNA sequence: TGCGCCAGCAGCGCCGCGGGACAGGGGGACGAGCAGTACGTC. It specifies CASSAAGQGDEQYV.

This rearrangement joins TRBV7-9 to TRBJ1-5; 10 bases agree with TRBD1. This CDR3 region has 14 residues. The V gene end was trimmed by 5 bases and the J gene end by 11 bases; junction bases not matched to a gene: 9. Germline values: CDR1 SEHNR, CDR2 FQNEAQ (reference sequence). The CDR3 DNA reads as TGTGCCAGCAGCGAAGGGACAGGGGTTTATGCCCAGCATTTT. It yields the protein CASSEGTGVYAQHF.

The chain uses TRBV18 and TRBJ2-3; no clear D gene. The V end was cut by 6 bases, the J end by 2 bases, with 9 bases between. The CDR3 spans 13 residues. Germline V gene sequence: CDR1 KGHSH, CDR2 LQKENI. CDR3 sequence reads: CASSGDHTDTQYF. CDR3 nucleotides: TGTGCCAGCTCCGGAGATCACACAGATACGCAGTATTTT.

The V gene is TRBV6-2 or TRBV6-3, the J gene TRBJ2-5, with 7 bases that match TRBD2. Trimming took 6 bases from V and 5 from J; bases not matched to a gene: 3. CDR1 MNHEY and CDR2 SVGEGT come from the germline V gene. The CDR3 is 12 amino acids. The CDR3 DNA sequence: TGTGCCAGCAGCGGGACTAAGGAGACCCAGTACTTC. Its protein product is CASSGTKETQYF.

The chain recombines TRBV6-4 with TRBJ2-6; 7 positions match TRBD1. This CDR3 comprises 16 residues. J lost 2 bases, V lost 5 bases, and 6 bases had no gene match. In germline, CDR1 is MRHNA, CDR2 SNTAGT. The CDR3 DNA is TGTGCCAGCAGTCTTGAAGGGGGCCCTGGGGCCAACGTCCTGACTTTC. Protein: CASSLEGGPGANVLTF.

The chain joins TRBV9 to TRBJ2-5, with 7 nucleotides matching TRBD1. V lost 4 bases, J lost 1 base, and 4 bases stayed unmatched. Germline values: CDR1 SGDLS, CDR2 YYNGEE. The CDR3 consists of 14 residues. CDR3 in amino acids: CASSTQGTQETQYF. The DNA for the CDR3 is TGTGCCAGCAGCACACAGGGGACCCAAGAGACCCAGTACTTC.

As DNA, the CDR3 is TGTGCCAGCTCAACGGGGGGAGGAAACACTGAAGCTTTCTTT. Its translation: CASSTGGGNTEAFF. The rearrangement uses TRBV18 and TRBJ1-1, with a possible D match to TRBD1 (5 bases). Trimming stripped 5 bases from V and 2 bases from J, with 12 bases between. CDR3 size: 14 residues. CDR1 is KGHSH and CDR2 is LQKENI in the germline V gene.

The chain has TRBV5-1 and TRBJ2-4, with D perhaps matching TRBD1 (6 bases). CDR1 and CDR2 (germline): SGHRS, YFSETQ. The V and J ends lost 0 bases and 8 bases respectively, with 9 bases between them. The CDR3 is 13 residues long. The CDR3 nucleotides are TGCGCCAGCAGCTTGGACAGGGCGGACATTCAGTACTTC. Translated, it gives CASSLDRADIQYF.

The rearrangement links TRBV18 to TRBJ2-1; 8 bases are a match to TRBD1. The CDR3 sequence is 13 residues long. V lost 4 bases, J lost 5 bases, and 1 base stayed unmatched. The germline CDR1 and CDR2 sequences are KGHSH and LQKENI. CDR3 DNA: TGTGCCAGCTCACGGGACAGGAACAATGAGCAGTTCTTC. It encodes CASSRDRNNEQFF.

This rearrangement joins TRBV6-5 to TRBJ1-5; D possibly corresponds to TRBD1 (5 bases). The CDR3 has 13 amino acids. CDR1 and CDR2 (germline): MNHEY, SVGAGI. Trimming left V 6 bases short and J 5 bases short, with 11 bases between. CDR3 nucleotide sequence: TGTGCCAGCAGGCAGGGTTTCGATCAGCCCCAGCATTTT. Translating gives CASRQGFDQPQHF.

In its sample, this clone was seen a few times. The chain is built from TRBV6-2 or TRBV6-3 and TRBJ1-5; D uncertain. The CDR3 length is 13 residues. Trimming removed 5 bases from V and 7 bases from J, with 12 bases in between. CDR1 is MNHEY and CDR2 is SVGEGT in the germline V gene. The CDR3 here is CASSPMGDQPQHF. In DNA, the CDR3 is TGTGCCAGCAGTCCCATGGGCGACCAGCCCCAGCATTTT.

J is TRBJ2-3 and V is TRBV20-1; tentatively, D is TRBD2 (5 bases). The CDR3 covers 13 residues. Germline V gives CDR1 DFQATT, CDR2 SNEGSKA (reference sequence). Trimming cost V 3 bases and J 1 base, with 8 bases left between them. The CDR3 reads CSASHGGTDTQYF. CDR3 DNA: TGCAGTGCTAGTCACGGGGGCACAGATACGCAGTATTTT.

This clone showed up just once. This rearrangement joins TRBV2 to TRBJ2-7; 7 positions agree with TRBD2. The CDR3 runs to 12 residues. The germline gives CDR1 SNHLY, CDR2 FYNNEI. J was trimmed by 9 bases and V by 4 bases; bases with no gene match: 6. In DNA, the CDR3 is TGTGCCAGCAGTGGGGCTAGCGGCGTGCAGTACGTC. It specifies CASSGASGVQYV.

The chain couples TRBV7-2 to TRBJ2-3; no clear D gene. The V end was cut by 2 bases, the J end by 4 bases, with 4 bases between. The germline V gene encodes CDR1 SGHTA and CDR2 FQGNSA. The CDR3 has 12 amino acids. CDR3 DNA: TGTGCCAGCAGCTTACTACCAGATACGCAGTATTTT. Amino acids: CASSLLPDTQYF. Looking up the rest from reference TRBV7-2 and TRBJ2-3 gives the full variable domain: GAGVSQSPSNKVTEKGKDVELRCDPISGHTALYWYRQSLGQGLEFLIYFQGNSAPDKSGLPSDRFSAERTGGSVSTLTIQRTQQEDSAVYLCASSLLPDTQYFGPGTRLTVL.

The chain carries TRBV6-2 or TRBV6-3 and TRBJ2-3, with D tentatively TRBD1 (5 bases). V lost 5 bases and J 0 bases, leaving 6 bases between the germline ends. Germline CDR1 and CDR2: MNHEY and SVGEGT. The CDR3 spans 13 residues. The CDR3: CASSRQSTDTQYF. CDR3 DNA sequence: TGTGCCAGCAGTCGACAGAGCACAGATACGCAGTATTTT.

The chain uses TRBV20-1 and TRBJ2-3; TRBD2 matches at 10 bases. The CDR3 has 17 amino acids. After removal of 5 bases from V and 0 bases from J, the junction contained 11 bases not matched to a gene. Germline CDR1 and CDR2: DFQATT and SNEGSKA (reference sequence). DNA for the CDR3: TGCAGTGCTGGTGATAGCGGGGGGTCCACTAGCACAGATACGCAGTATTTT. Translated, it gives CSAGDSGGSTSTDTQYF.

The V gene is TRBV7-8, the J gene TRBJ1-1; weak D call: TRBD1 (5 bases). Trimming took 0 bases from V and 5 from J, leaving 13 bases between them. The CDR3 covers 15 residues. From germline, CDR1 is SGHVS and CDR2 FQNEAQ. CDR3 DNA sequence: TGTGCCAGCAGCTTAGCGCTGGGGCGGACGACTGAAGCTTTCTTT. It codes for CASSLALGRTTEAFF.

This clone was seen only once. The chain joins TRBV6-5 to TRBJ2-3; 7 nucleotides match TRBD2. CDR1 and CDR2 from the germline V gene are MNHEY and SVGAGI. The V segment lost 11 bases and the J segment 2 bases; nucleotides outside the gene matches: 10. The CDR3 spans 14 residues. This chain's CDR3 is CAGRGGRVTDTQYF. DNA for the CDR3: TGTGCCGGGAGGGGAGGGCGGGTCACAGATACGCAGTATTTT.